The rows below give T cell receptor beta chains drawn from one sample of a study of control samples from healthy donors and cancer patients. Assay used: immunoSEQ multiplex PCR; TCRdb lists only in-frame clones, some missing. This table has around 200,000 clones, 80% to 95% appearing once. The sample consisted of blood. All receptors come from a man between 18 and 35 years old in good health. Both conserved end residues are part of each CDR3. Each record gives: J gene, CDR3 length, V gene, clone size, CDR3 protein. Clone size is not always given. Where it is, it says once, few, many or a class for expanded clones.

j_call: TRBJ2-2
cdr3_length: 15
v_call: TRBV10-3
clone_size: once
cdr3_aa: CAISNPGQGSGELFF

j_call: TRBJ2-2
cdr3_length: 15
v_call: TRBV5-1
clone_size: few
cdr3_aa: CASSIRQVRTGELFF

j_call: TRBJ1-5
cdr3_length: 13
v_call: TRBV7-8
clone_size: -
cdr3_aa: CASSVKENQPQHF

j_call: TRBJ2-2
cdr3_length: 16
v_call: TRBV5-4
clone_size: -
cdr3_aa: CASSPQQGVGTGELFF

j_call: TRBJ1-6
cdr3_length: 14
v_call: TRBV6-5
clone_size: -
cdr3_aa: CASSRTGYNSPLHF

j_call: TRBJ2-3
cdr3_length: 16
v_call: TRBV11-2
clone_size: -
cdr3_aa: CASSPLGLKNTDTQYF

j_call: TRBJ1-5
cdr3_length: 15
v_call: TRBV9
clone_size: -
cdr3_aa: CASSVAGQVNQPQHF

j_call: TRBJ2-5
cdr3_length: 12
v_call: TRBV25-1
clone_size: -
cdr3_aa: CASKRGTETQYF

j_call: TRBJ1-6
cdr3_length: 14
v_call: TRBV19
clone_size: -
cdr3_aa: CASSPSVNNSPLHF

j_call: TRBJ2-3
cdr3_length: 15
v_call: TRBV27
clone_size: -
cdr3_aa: CASSPVEGPVVTQYF

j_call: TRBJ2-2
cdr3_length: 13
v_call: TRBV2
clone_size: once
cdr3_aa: CASNIRQTGELFF

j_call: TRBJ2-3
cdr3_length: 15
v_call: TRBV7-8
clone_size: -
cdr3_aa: CASGTTPDSTDTQYF

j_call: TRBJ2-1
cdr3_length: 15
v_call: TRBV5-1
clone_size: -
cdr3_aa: CASSLEQGTYNEQFF

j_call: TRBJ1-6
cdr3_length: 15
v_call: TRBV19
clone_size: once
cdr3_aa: CASSGRSSYNSPLHF

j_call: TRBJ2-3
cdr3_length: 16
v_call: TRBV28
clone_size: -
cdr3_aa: CASSEISGGDTDTQYF

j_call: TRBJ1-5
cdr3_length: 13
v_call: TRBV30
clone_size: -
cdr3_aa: CAWSVSGYQPQHF

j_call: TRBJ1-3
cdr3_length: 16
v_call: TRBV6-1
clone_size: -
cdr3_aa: CASSEGRVLSGNTIYF

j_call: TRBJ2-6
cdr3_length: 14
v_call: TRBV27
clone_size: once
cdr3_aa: CASSLSSGANVLTF

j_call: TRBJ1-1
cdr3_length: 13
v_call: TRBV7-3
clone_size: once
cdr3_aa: CASSSQGATEAFF

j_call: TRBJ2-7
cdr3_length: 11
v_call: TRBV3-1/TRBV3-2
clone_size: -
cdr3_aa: CASSQDEEQYF

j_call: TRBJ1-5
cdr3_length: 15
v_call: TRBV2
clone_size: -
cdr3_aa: CASSGTGGGNQPQHF

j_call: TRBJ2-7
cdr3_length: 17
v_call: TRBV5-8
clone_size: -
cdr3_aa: CASSFSGTSGGSYEQYF

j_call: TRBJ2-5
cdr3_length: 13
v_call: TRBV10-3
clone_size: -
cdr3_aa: CAIRAGGPETQYF

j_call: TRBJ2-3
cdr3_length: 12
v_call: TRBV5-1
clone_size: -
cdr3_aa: CASSLNTDTQYF

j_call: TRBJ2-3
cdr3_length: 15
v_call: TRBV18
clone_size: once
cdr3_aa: CASSPRGGMADTQYF

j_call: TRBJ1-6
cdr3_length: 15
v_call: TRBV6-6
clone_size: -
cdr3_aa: CASSYQDRFNSPLHF

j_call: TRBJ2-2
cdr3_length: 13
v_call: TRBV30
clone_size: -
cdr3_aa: CAWSVVITGELFF

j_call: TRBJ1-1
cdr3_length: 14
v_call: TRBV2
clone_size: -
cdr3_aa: CASSLTGLNTEAFF

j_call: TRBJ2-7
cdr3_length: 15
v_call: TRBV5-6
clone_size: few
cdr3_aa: CASSLEVAGGREQYF